What follows are 20 T cell receptor beta chains derived from one specimen sequenced in a study of T cell clones after liver transplantation. Measured with immunoSEQ multiplex PCR; TCRdb has only the in-frame clones, and not every one. Of about 60,000 clones in the sample, 70% to 75% were seen once. The source material was CD4+ T cells from blood, sampled before liver transplant. These receptors were taken from a human donor who received a liver transplant.

CDR3 region: CASSARQGGGELFF. The CDR3 DNA reads TGTGCCAGCAGCGCCCGACAGGGGGGCGGGGAGCTGTTTTTT. The chain is built from TRBV7-7 and TRBJ2-2, with TRBD1 matching over 9 bases. The CDR3 has 14 residues. Germline CDR1 is SSHAT and CDR2 is FNYEAQ (reference sequence). The trim removed 5 bases at V and 7 bases at J, leaving 5 bases unmatched. The variable domain in full, completed from reference TRBV7-7 and TRBJ2-2, reads GAGVSQSPRYKVTKRGQDVTLRCDPISSHATLYWYQQALGQGPEFLTYFNYEAQPDKSGLPSDRFSAERPEGSISTLTIQRTEQRDSAMYRCASSARQGGGELFFGEGSRLTVL.

The chain is built from TRBV29-1 and TRBJ2-7; D may be TRBD2 (6 bases). This CDR3 spans 12 amino acids. The V end was cut by 4 bases, the J end by 5 bases, with 12 bases between. Germline CDR1 reads SQVTM; CDR2 reads ANQGSEA. The CDR3 sequence is CSVGGGEDEQYF. The CDR3 DNA is TGCAGCGTTGGTGGAGGGGAGGACGAGCAGTACTTC.

This chain uses TRBV7-8 with TRBJ2-7; D is unclear. The V and J ends lost 7 bases and 1 base respectively, with 11 bases between them. The germline gives CDR1 SGHVS, CDR2 FQNEAQ. The CDR3 sequence is 13 residues long. The CDR3 region is CASKFGSSYEQYF. The CDR3 DNA sequence: TGTGCCAGCAAGTTCGGGTCATCCTACGAGCAGTACTTC.

CDR3 amino acids: CATVGVENTEAFF. The CDR3 region has the DNA TGTGCCACCGTGGGAGTGGAGAACACTGAAGCTTTCTTT. The rearrangement links TRBV10-3 to TRBJ1-1, with unresolved D. Germline CDR1 and CDR2: ENHRY and SYGVKD. The CDR3 length is 13 residues. V dropped 10 bases and J dropped 1 base, with 13 bases sitting between them.

J is TRBJ1-2 and V is TRBV30; no definite D call. Germline V CDR1 and CDR2: GTSNPN, SVGIG (reference sequence). V shed 4 bases and J shed 2 bases, with 11 bases lying between them. CDR3 size: 13 residues. DNA of the CDR3: TGTGCCTGGACAGGCAACCGCAACTATGGCTACACCTTC. It is translated as CAWTGNRNYGYTF.

This chain connects TRBV28 to TRBJ1-2, with 12 bases matching TRBD1. CDR1 and CDR2 from the germline V gene are MDHEN and SYDVKM. Unmatched junction bases numbered 14, after V lost 4 bases and J lost 8 bases. The CDR3 has 17 amino acids. CDR3 DNA sequence: TGTGCCAGCAGTTCACCCGTCGCGGGACAGGGGGCGAAAGGCTACACCTTC. Amino acid sequence: CASSSPVAGQGAKGYTF.

A word on this clone: The same CDR3 arises from other DNA sequences in this sample as well. The chain recombines TRBV7-2 with TRBJ2-5; TRBD2 aligns across 10 bases. The CDR3 has 16 amino acids. Germline CDR1 reads SGHTA; CDR2 reads FQGNSA. V shed 1 base, J shed 1 base, and the junction held 3 bases outside the gene matches. This CDR3 is CASSLGLAGAQETQYF. The CDR3 coding sequence is TGTGCCAGCAGCTTAGGTCTAGCGGGGGCCCAAGAGACCCAGTACTTC.

This clone has just one count. In nucleotides, the CDR3 is TGTGCCAGCAGGTCTAGAAGGTTAACCTACGAGCAGTACTTC. Its protein product is CASRSRRLTYEQYF. The rearrangement joins TRBV13 to TRBJ2-7; no reliable D call. Germline values: CDR1 PRHDT, CDR2 FYEKMQ (reference sequence). Trimming removed 6 bases from V and 2 bases from J, with 14 bases in between. The CDR3 runs 14 residues.

The rearrangement links TRBV10-1 to TRBJ1-6; D is perhaps TRBD1 (5 bases). The length of the CDR3 is 14 residues. Germline assignment: CDR1 WNHNN and CDR2 SYGVQD (reference sequence). Trimming stripped 5 bases from V and 8 bases from J, with 13 bases between. CDR3 coding DNA: TGCGCCAGCAGTCCTCAGGGAAGGGATTCACCCCTCCACTTT. It translates to CASSPQGRDSPLHF.

This clone was observed a few times. The rearrangement uses TRBV4-2 and TRBJ2-1; 10 nucleotides line up with TRBD2. Germline lookup yields CDR1 LGHNA and CDR2 YNFKEQ. V dropped 5 bases and J dropped 6; count of bases not matched to a gene: 7. The CDR3 extends over 15 amino acids. Here the CDR3 DNA reads TGTGCCAGCAGCGACAAGCGGGGGGGCTTCAATGAGCAGTTCTTC. This translates into CASSDKRGGFNEQFF.

V usage is TRBV5-4 and J usage is TRBJ2-7, with TRBD2 as a possible D gene (7 bases). The V end lost 6 bases, the J end lost 3 bases, and 19 bases lay between the germline ends. The CDR3 spans 15 residues. Germline V gene sequence: CDR1 SGHNT, CDR2 YYREEE (reference sequence). The CDR3 region has the DNA TGTGCCAGCAAGAAGGGGGGGAATTCGAACTACGAGCAGTACTTC. Protein: CASKKGGNSNYEQYF.

The CDR3 DNA reads as TGTGCCAGCAGCTCCACAGGGCTAAGCACAGATACGCAGTATTTT. Translating it yields CASSSTGLSTDTQYF. This chain uses TRBV2 with TRBJ2-3; TRBD1 might be the D (6 bases). CDR1 and CDR2 from the germline V gene are SNHLY and FYNNEI. Trimming pared 6 bases from V and 0 bases from J, leaving 13 bases between. The CDR3 runs to 15 residues.

The chain carries TRBV4-1 and TRBJ2-7; 7 bases align to TRBD2. Germline V gene sequence: CDR1 MGHRA, CDR2 YSYEKL. V was pared by 4 bases and J by 2 bases, with 8 bases of the junction left unmatched. This CDR3 comprises 15 residues. CDR3 residues: CASSLGGGTPYEQYF. DNA for the CDR3: TGCGCCAGCAGCCTGGGGGGAGGGACCCCCTACGAGCAGTACTTC.

V gene TRBV30 combines with J gene TRBJ1-2, with D tentatively TRBD1 (5 bases). Germline loops: CDR1 GTSNPN, CDR2 SVGIG (reference sequence). V gave up 2 bases and J gave up 8 bases, with 15 bases separating them. The CDR3 has 13 amino acids. The CDR3 bases are TGTGCCTGGAGTCCCTCCGGCCGGGGGGGCTACACCTTC. Protein product: CAWSPSGRGGYTF. Looking up the rest from reference TRBV30 and TRBJ1-2 gives the full variable domain: SQTIHQWPATLVQPVGSPLSLECTVEGTSNPNLYWYRQAAGRGLQLLFYSVGIGQISSEVPQNLSASRPQDRQFILSSKKLLLSDSGFYLCAWSPSGRGGYTFGSGTRLTVV.

The chain carries TRBV4-2 and TRBJ2-1; D is possibly TRBD2 (5 bases). Germline V CDR1 and CDR2: LGHNA, YNFKEQ. V was trimmed by 0 bases and J by 5 bases, leaving 11 bases between them. The CDR3 spans 15 residues. CDR3 bases: TGTGCCAGCAGCCAAGAGTCTAGCAAGGACAATGAGCAGTTCTTC. This encodes CASSQESSKDNEQFF.

This clone appeared a few times. The gene calls are TRBV6-6 and TRBJ1-4; TRBD1 aligns across 7 bases. J gave up 7 bases and V 5 bases, and 10 bases lay outside the gene matches. The CDR3 loop spans 15 amino acids. CDR1 and CDR2 (germline): MNHNY, SVGAGI (reference sequence). CDR3 residues: CASSRGLPGGEKLFF. The CDR3 nucleotides read TGTGCCAGCAGTAGGGGTCTCCCAGGGGGTGAAAAACTGTTTTTT.

With respect to this clone: At one end, the junction sequence differs from germline, possibly due to a read error. The chain links TRBV7-3 to TRBJ2-1; TRBD2 is a possible D gene (7 bases). The germline CDR1 and CDR2 sequences are SGHTA and FQGTGA. The length of the CDR3 is 11 residues. Here the CDR3 DNA reads TGTGCCAGCAGCTTCAGAGGGGGGGAGATCTTC. Translated, it gives CASSFRGGEIF.

CDR3 residues: CASRKSPQGADQPQHF. The DNA of the CDR3 is TGCGCCAGCAGAAAATCTCCTCAGGGGGCTGATCAGCCCCAGCATTTT. This chain links TRBV4-1 with TRBJ1-5; TRBD1 aligns across 8 bases. Germline assignment: CDR1 MGHRA and CDR2 YSYEKL. The CDR3 is 16 residues long. The V segment lost 6 bases and the J segment 5 bases; nucleotides outside the gene matches: 12.

This clone was recorded only once. The chain has TRBV5-4 and TRBJ2-1, with 8 bases that match TRBD1. Germline V gene data show CDR1 as SGHNT and CDR2 as YYREEE (reference sequence). The CDR3 spans 12 residues. V was clipped by 4 bases and J by 7 bases; unmatched bases: 1. The DNA of the CDR3 is TGTGCCAGCAGCGACAGGGGTAATGAGCAGTTCTTC. It encodes CASSDRGNEQFF.

The CDR3 DNA reads as TGTGCCAGCTACACCCGGGACAGGGGGCCCTATGGCTACACCTTC. Protein product: CASYTRDRGPYGYTF. The J gene is TRBJ1-2, the V gene TRBV6-1, with 12 positions matching TRBD1. The CDR3 totals 15 residues. CDR1 is MNHNS, CDR2 SASEGT, per germline. The V gene end was trimmed by 8 bases and the J gene end by 4 bases; junction bases not matched to a gene: 8.